These 31 T cell receptor beta chains originate from one sample sequenced in a study of Graves' ophthalmopathy and Graves' hyperthyroidism. Beta-chain TCR CDR3 regions were amplified from RNA transcripts. The first round was an RT-PCR with HTBI primers, and the second round was a multiplex PCR. TCRdb recomputed calls from the multiplex PCR reads with MiXCR, one row per CDR3 protein. The table lists 300,000 or so distinct CDR3 sequences, roughly 16% of them singletons. Material for sequencing was peripheral blood. These receptors all come from an adult man with Graves' ophthalmopathy.

The sample holds many counts of this clonotype. CDR3: CASRQKGPGWNTEAFF. CDR3 nucleotide sequence: TGTGCCAGCAGACAAAAAGGTCCAGGGTGGAACACTGAAGCTTTCTTT. The chain is built from TRBV11-2 and TRBJ1-1, with TRBD1 as a possible D gene (5 bases). Trimming took 6 bases from V and 1 from J, leaving 18 bases between them. This CDR3 is 16 amino acids long. Looked up from germline, CDR1 is SGHAT and CDR2 is FQNNGV.

This clonotype has just a few counts. J is TRBJ2-2 and V is TRBV12-3 or TRBV12-4; no firm D call. V dropped 4 bases and J dropped 6 bases, with 15 bases sitting between them. The length of the CDR3 is 15 residues. This CDR3 reads CASSSSIPLAGELFF. The CDR3 coding sequence is TGTGCCAGCAGTTCTTCCATACCCTTAGCCGGGGAGCTGTTTTTT.

In this sample, this clonotype turned up many times. The rearrangement uses TRBV4-2 and TRBJ2-7; a weak D match, TRBD1 (6 bases). In germline, CDR1 is LGHNA, CDR2 YNFKEQ. Deletions cut 1 base from V and 0 bases from J, with 16 bases between. This CDR3 contains 17 residues. In nucleotides, the CDR3 is TGTGCCAGCAGCCAAGGCACAGGGATGGGAAGCTCCTACGAGCAGTACTTC. It specifies CASSQGTGMGSSYEQYF.

This clonotype appeared many times. The chain recombines TRBV20-1 with TRBJ1-1, with D possibly being TRBD1 (6 bases). The length of the CDR3 is 16 residues. The V gene lost 0 bases and the J gene lost 4 bases, with 18 bases spanning the gap. Germline assignment: CDR1 DFQATT and CDR2 SNEGSKA (reference sequence). CDR3 DNA: TGCAGTGCTAGAGATGAAATACGGGGGGCGGCCACTGAAGCTTTCTTT. It yields the protein CSARDEIRGAATEAFF.

This clonotype has ten or more counts. This chain joins TRBV30 and TRBJ2-6; the match to TRBD1 covers 9 bases. CDR1 and CDR2 (germline): GTSNPN, SVGIG (reference sequence). V trimming: 3 bases; J trimming: 4 bases; junction bases outside the gene matches: 7. This CDR3 is built from 16 residues. The CDR3 DNA is TGTGCCTGGAGCCGACAGGGGGGTTGGGGGGCCAACGTCCTGACTTTC. It encodes CAWSRQGGWGANVLTF.

This clonotype was observed at least ten times. The V and J genes are TRBV2 and TRBJ2-4; maybe TRBD1 (6 bases). The germline CDR1 and CDR2 sequences are SNHLY and FYNNEI. The ends were cut back, 4 bases at V and 8 bases at J, with 15 bases in the middle. The CDR3 length is 14 residues. The chain's CDR3 is CASSVQGFADIQYF. DNA for the CDR3: TGTGCCAGCAGTGTACAGGGTTTTGCGGACATTCAGTACTTC.

This clonotype has a count of ten or more. V and J are TRBV20-1 and TRBJ2-5; 16 bases line up with TRBD2. The V gene end was trimmed by 5 bases and the J gene end by 7 bases; junction bases not matched to a gene: 13. Looked up from germline, CDR1 is DFQATT and CDR2 is SNEGSKA (reference sequence). The CDR3 runs 17 residues. The chain's CDR3 is CSAPPGLAGGDQGTQYF. In DNA form, the CDR3 reads TGCAGTGCTCCACCGGGACTAGCGGGGGGGGATCAGGGGACCCAGTACTTC.

This clonotype has ten or more counts. The CDR3 loop is CASSLGVGVNTEAFF. The CDR3 DNA follows: TGTGCCAGCAGTTTGGGAGTGGGGGTGAACACTGAAGCTTTCTTT. The chain is built from TRBV12-3 or TRBV12-4 and TRBJ1-1; possibly TRBD1 for D (5 bases). V lost 3 bases to trimming and J lost 0 bases, with 11 bases between them. This CDR3 has 15 amino acids.

This clonotype was counted ten times or more. This chain joins TRBV15 and TRBJ1-5; D possibly corresponds to TRBD1 (5 bases). V was trimmed by 5 bases and J by 4 bases, leaving 12 bases between them. The CDR3 consists of 14 residues. Germline assignment: CDR1 LNHNV and CDR2 YYDKDF (reference sequence). The CDR3 nucleotides read TGTGCCACCAGCCGACGGGGCCCAAATCAGCCCCAGCATTTT. Translation: CATSRRGPNQPQHF.

This clonotype was detected many times. The chain has TRBV11-2 and TRBJ2-7; TRBD1 might be the D (6 bases). Trimming stripped 2 bases from V and 5 bases from J, with 13 bases between. The V gene's germline CDR1 is SGHAT and CDR2 FQNNGV. The CDR3 totals 14 residues. CDR3 residues: CASSLRQGTHEQYF. As DNA, the CDR3 is TGTGCCAGCAGCTTACGCCAGGGGACCCACGAGCAGTACTTC.

This clonotype appeared many times. The J gene is TRBJ1-2, the V gene TRBV7-9; D unresolved. The CDR3 covers 12 residues. V was pared by 4 bases and J by 4 bases, with 7 bases between. CDR1 and CDR2 from the germline V gene are SEHNR and FQNEAQ (reference sequence). The CDR3 sequence is CASSSPTYGYTF. CDR3 coding DNA: TGTGCCAGCAGCTCTCCGACCTATGGCTACACCTTC.

This clonotype was recorded at least ten times. This chain uses TRBV11-2 with TRBJ2-5; TRBD2 matches 11 bases. The CDR3 totals 19 residues. V dropped 3 bases and J dropped 5; count of bases not matched to a gene: 17. CDR1 SGHAT and CDR2 FQNNGV come from the germline V gene. The CDR3 protein is CASSFPSTLAGGPLETQYF. DNA of the CDR3: TGTGCCAGCAGCTTCCCCTCGACCTTAGCGGGGGGGCCTTTGGAGACCCAGTACTTC.

The chain uses TRBV6-2 or TRBV6-3 and TRBJ1-2; no clear D gene. The length of the CDR3 is 15 residues. Germline CDR1 is MNHEY and CDR2 is SVGEGT. V lost 3 bases and J lost 8, with 19 bases in between. The CDR3 DNA is TGTGCCAGCAGTTATGATGTGAGGACGACGGGGGGCTACACCTTC. Translated: CASSYDVRTTGGYTF.

This clonotype was recorded many times. This sequence joins TRBV9 and TRBJ1-2; D is unresolved. The CDR3 has 15 amino acids. Germline V gene sequence: CDR1 SGDLS, CDR2 YYNGEE. V dropped 4 bases and J dropped 0 bases, with 13 bases sitting between them. The CDR3 DNA follows: TGTGCCAGCAGCTCCCTGTTAGGGTCTAACTATGGCTACACCTTC. Its protein product is CASSSLLGSNYGYTF.

This clonotype has a count of ten or more. This sequence joins TRBV28 and TRBJ2-6; D is undetermined. Germline assignment: CDR1 MDHEN and CDR2 SYDVKM. This CDR3 is 13 amino acids long. The ends were cut back, 8 bases at V and 0 bases at J, with 5 bases in the middle. The CDR3 sequence: CASVISGANVLTF. DNA for the CDR3: TGTGCCAGCGTCATCTCTGGGGCCAACGTCCTGACTTTC.

This clonotype was seen many times. The chain recombines TRBV4-3 with TRBJ2-2, with 9 bases identical to TRBD1. The germline CDR1 and CDR2 sequences are LGHNA and YSLEER. V shed 0 bases and J 6 bases; nucleotides not matched to a gene: 5. CDR3 length: 16 residues. Written as DNA, the CDR3 is TGCGCCAGCAGCCAAGATTACAGGGGGCAAGCCGGGGAGCTGTTTTTT. This gives the protein CASSQDYRGQAGELFF.

The CDR3 DNA is TGCAGTGCCTCTAGCGGGAGTTATTACGAGCAGTACTTC. Amino acids: CSASSGSYYEQYF. The chain recombines TRBV20-1 with TRBJ2-7, with TRBD2 matching 10 bases. The trim removed 6 bases at V and 4 bases at J, leaving 6 bases unmatched. From germline, CDR1 is DFQATT and CDR2 SNEGSKA (reference sequence). The CDR3 totals 13 residues.

This clonotype was seen repeatedly, ten times or more. Germline and junction disagree at one end, which may indicate a read error. The V call is TRBV5-1, the J call TRBJ1-2; D is unclear. CDR1 is SGHRS and CDR2 is YFSETQ in the germline V gene. The CDR3 covers 14 residues. The CDR3, as DNA: TGCGCCAGCAGTTTGGACGGCTCTAACTATGGCTACACCTTC. Its translation is CASSLDGSNYGYTF.

This chain uses TRBV12-3 or TRBV12-4 with TRBJ1-1, with D hard to call. The CDR3 spans 14 residues. Trimming stripped 5 bases from V and 5 bases from J, with 15 bases between. The CDR3: CASSPERVRTEAFF. CDR3 nucleotides: TGTGCCAGCAGTCCTGAGCGGGTGCGGACTGAAGCTTTCTTT.

This clonotype was found a few times. The chain joins TRBV6-1 to TRBJ1-1; D is ambiguous. From germline, CDR1 is MNHNS and CDR2 SASEGT. V lost 4 bases to trimming and J lost 0 bases, with 15 bases between them. The CDR3 sequence is 16 residues long. This chain's CDR3 is CASSAIPLALNTEAFF. For the CDR3, the DNA is TGTGCCAGCAGTGCAATCCCGTTGGCCTTGAACACTGAAGCTTTCTTT.

This clonotype was seen only a few times. A clone one base away is much larger, so this may be a read error. This rearrangement joins TRBV30 to TRBJ1-5; D is ambiguous. The CDR3 loop spans 12 amino acids. Germline assignment: CDR1 GTSNPN and CDR2 SVGIG (reference sequence). In DNA form, the CDR3 reads TGTTCCTGGAGTGTACTAACTCAGCCCCAGCATTTT. As protein: CSWSVLTQPQHF.

This clonotype was found many times. V gene TRBV5-1 combines with J gene TRBJ1-1, with 11 positions matching TRBD1. The germline CDR1 and CDR2 sequences are SGHRS and YFSETQ. This CDR3 has 16 residues. Trimming removed 4 bases from V and 4 bases from J; junction bases left unmatched: 9. CDR3 amino acids: CASSINPGTGGTEAFF. Written as DNA, the CDR3 is TGCGCCAGCAGCATCAACCCCGGGACAGGGGGCACTGAAGCTTTCTTT.

This clonotype was detected many times. The CDR3 spells CASSTDSSNQPQHF. CDR3 coding DNA: TGTGCCAGCAGTACAGACAGTAGCAATCAGCCCCAGCATTTT. The V and J genes are TRBV6-5 and TRBJ1-5, with D maybe TRBD1 (5 bases). V was pared by 5 bases and J by 0 bases, with 8 bases between. Germline-derived CDR1 and CDR2 are MNHEY and SVGAGI. This CDR3 has 14 amino acids.

Many counts were recorded for this clonotype. V is TRBV12-3 or TRBV12-4 and J is TRBJ1-1; TRBD1 matches at 8 bases. The length of the CDR3 is 13 residues. Losses at the gene ends were 5 bases for V and 6 bases for J; bases not matched to a gene: 5. The CDR3 sequence: CASSDRGFAEAFF. CDR3 bases: TGTGCCAGCAGTGACAGGGGTTTTGCTGAAGCTTTCTTT.

Only one count was recorded for this clonotype. A read error may explain this, as a much larger clone is one base away. This chain connects TRBV4-2 to TRBJ2-7; D gene uncertain. The CDR3 is made up of 12 amino acids. The V gene's germline CDR1 is LGHNA and CDR2 YNFKEQ. Trimming cost V 3 bases and J 3 bases, with 6 bases left between them. As DNA, the CDR3 is TGTGCCAGCAGCCATGACTTCTACGAGCAGTACTTC. This sequence encodes CASSHDFYEQYF.

The sample holds many counts of this clonotype. The chain couples TRBV6-2 or TRBV6-3 to TRBJ1-3, with a weak D call TRBD1 (5 bases). The germline V gene has CDR1 MNHEY and CDR2 SVGEGT. V was clipped by 8 bases and J by 0 bases, with 8 bases between them. This CDR3 region has 13 residues. As DNA, the CDR3 is TGTGCCAGCGGGGGGACCTCTGGAAACACCATATATTTT. Protein product: CASGGTSGNTIYF.

This clonotype has at least ten counts. The chain has TRBV9 and TRBJ1-6; the D is unclear. The germline V and J ends were trimmed by 4 bases and 9 bases, with 11 bases remaining between them. CDR1 is SGDLS, CDR2 YYNGEE, per germline. This CDR3 has 13 residues. The CDR3 sequence is CASSLETGSPLHF. In nucleotides, the CDR3 is TGTGCCAGCAGCTTGGAGACGGGTTCACCCCTCCACTTT.

This clonotype was counted many times. V and J are TRBV13 and TRBJ1-1, with D uncertain. The germline gives CDR1 PRHDT, CDR2 FYEKMQ (reference sequence). The CDR3 is 13 amino acids. Trimming shortened V by 5 bases and J by 11 bases, and 18 bases separated the two germline ends. The CDR3, as DNA: TGTGCCAGCAGCGCAGAAGGACGCCGGAGGGCTTTCTTT. Translated, it gives CASSAEGRRRAFF. Drawing the rest from reference TRBV13 and TRBJ1-1, the complete variable domain is AAGVIQSPRHLIKEKRETATLKCYPIPRHDTVYWYQQGPGQDPQFLISFYEKMQSDKGSIPDRFSAQQFSDYHSELNMSSLELGDSALYFCASSAEGRRRAFFGQGTRLTVV.

This clonotype occurred many times. CDR3 sequence: CSVEAANYEQYF. The DNA of the CDR3 is TGCAGCGTTGAGGCGGCAAACTACGAGCAGTACTTC. The genes are TRBV29-1 and TRBJ2-7; D is unresolved. Per germline, CDR1 SQVTM and CDR2 ANQGSEA. The germline V and J ends were trimmed by 3 bases and 3 bases, with 9 bases remaining between them. The CDR3 runs to 12 residues.

This clonotype was detected ten times or more. The chain combines TRBV5-1 with TRBJ2-5; 8 positions match TRBD1. With V trimmed by 4 bases and J by 5 bases, 10 bases remained unmatched. The CDR3 is 15 amino acids. Germline V gene data show CDR1 as SGHRS and CDR2 as YFSETQ. This chain's CDR3 is CASSQVRQGRETQYF. The CDR3 DNA sequence: TGCGCCAGCAGCCAAGTCAGACAGGGGAGGGAGACCCAGTACTTC. Drawing the rest from reference TRBV5-1 and TRBJ2-5, the complete variable domain is KAGVTQTPRYLIKTRGQQVTLSCSPISGHRSVSWYQQTPGQGLQFLFEYFSETQRNKGNFPGRFSGRQFSNSRSEMNVSTLELGDSALYLCASSQVRQGRETQYFGPGTRLLVL.

This clonotype has ten or more counts. The chain combines TRBV7-8 with TRBJ2-7; possibly TRBD1 for D (6 bases). The CDR3 is 13 residues long. The germline V gene encodes CDR1 SGHVS and CDR2 FQNEAQ. Trimming stripped 1 base from V and 3 bases from J, with 7 bases between. The CDR3, as DNA: TGTGCCAGCAGCTTAGACAGGGTCTACGAGCAGTACTTC. Residues: CASSLDRVYEQYF.